This passage covers 9 T cell receptor beta chains from one sample sequenced in a study of T cell repertoires in cytomegalovirus infection. TCRdb passed the reads through MiXCR, listing each CDR3 protein once. The data contain under 95,000 distinct CDR3 sequences, 45% to 50% of them singletons. These receptors are not linked to any known antigen. Specimen: CD8+ T cells from cultured PBMCs, collected from culture after CMV antigen stimulation. The receptors come from a human donor in good health (CMV status not recorded). Some clones in this sample may be carry-over from other donors' samples.

The genes are TRBV7-9 and TRBJ1-4; D is undetermined. The V gene's germline CDR1 is SEHNR and CDR2 FQNEAQ (reference sequence). V lost 6 bases and J 3 bases, leaving 8 bases between the germline ends. The CDR3 spans 13 residues. CDR3 in DNA: TGTGCCAGCAGAGAGTGGTCTAATGAAAAACTGTTTTTT. Its protein is CASREWSNEKLFF.

The chain combines TRBV19 with TRBJ1-1, with D hard to call. CDR3 size: 13 residues. CDR1 LNHDA and CDR2 SQIVND come from the germline V gene (reference sequence). Trimming pared 10 bases from V and 3 bases from J, leaving 15 bases between. The CDR3 protein is CATQEGFYTEAFF. The CDR3 DNA reads as TGTGCCACCCAGGAAGGGTTTTACACTGAAGCTTTCTTT.

The genes are TRBV7-6 and TRBJ1-1, with D hard to call. The germline V gene has CDR1 SGHVS and CDR2 FNYEAQ. The V end lost 1 base, the J end lost 5 bases, and 8 bases lay between the germline ends. The CDR3 covers 13 residues. CDR3 in DNA: TGTGCCAGCAGCTTAGGACAAAGTACTGAAGCTTTCTTT. Its protein is CASSLGQSTEAFF.

The gene calls are TRBV7-2 and TRBJ2-5; 7 positions match TRBD2. This CDR3 has 14 amino acids. Germline V gene sequence: CDR1 SGHTA, CDR2 FQGNSA. The V and J ends lost 10 bases and 2 bases, in that order; junction bases with no gene match: 10. The CDR3 region is CATSPGLLQETQYF. Written as DNA, the CDR3 is TGTGCCACCTCTCCGGGACTATTACAAGAGACCCAGTACTTC.

The chain recombines TRBV7-8 with TRBJ2-5; no reliable D call. The CDR3 is 11 amino acids. V was trimmed by 3 bases and J by 6 bases, leaving 5 bases between them. The V gene's germline CDR1 is SGHVS and CDR2 FQNEAQ. The CDR3 sequence is CASSLRQTQYF. Here the CDR3 DNA reads TGTGCCAGCAGCTTGAGACAGACCCAGTACTTC.

This chain uses TRBV9 with TRBJ2-5; D ambiguous. The CDR3 loop spans 15 amino acids. Deletions cut 2 bases from V and 3 bases from J, with 14 bases between. Germline CDR1 reads SGDLS; CDR2 reads YYNGEE. CDR3 sequence (DNA): TGTGCCAGCAGCGTTACCTATAGTAAAAAAGAGACCCAGTACTTC. Protein: CASSVTYSKKETQYF.

This clonotype was recorded a few times. The rearrangement joins TRBV6-1 to TRBJ2-5; 9 bases map to TRBD2. V gave up 1 base and J gave up 5 bases; unmatched junction bases: 8. Looked up from germline, CDR1 is MNHNS and CDR2 is SASEGT. The length of the CDR3 is 16 residues. This CDR3 reads CASSEGYRLAGETQYF. CDR3 sequence (DNA): TGTGCCAGCAGTGAAGGTTATCGGCTAGCGGGGGAGACCCAGTACTTC.

This clonotype was found once. The chain recombines TRBV10-2 with TRBJ1-6; D may be TRBD1 (5 bases). The CDR3 contains 15 residues. V dropped 4 bases and J dropped 3 bases, with 10 bases sitting between them. Germline lookup yields CDR1 WSHSY and CDR2 SAAADI. The CDR3 region has the DNA TGCGCCAGCAGTGTAGGGGCCCGCTATAATTCACCCCTCCACTTT. This sequence encodes CASSVGARYNSPLHF.

The chain couples TRBV2 to TRBJ2-3; tentatively, D is TRBD2 (6 bases). Germline V gives CDR1 SNHLY, CDR2 FYNNEI. The CDR3 is 16 residues long. The germline V and J ends were trimmed by 7 bases and 2 bases, with 19 bases remaining between them. The CDR3 DNA reads TGTGCCAGCATCGAACGGGACTTTGGGGCCACAGATACGCAGTATTTT. Translation gives CASIERDFGATDTQYF.